One sample yielded the 25 T cell receptor beta chains listed below, sequenced in a study of vaccination and CD4 T cells after COVID-19. Sequencing of cultured CD4+ T cell DNA used the Oncomine TCR Beta short-read assay. TCRdb reanalysed the PCR reads using MiXCR and keeps one entry per CDR3 protein. The table lists about 14,000 distinct CDR3 sequences, 41% of them singletons. Treatment: roughly 11-day PBMC culture with coronavirus spike peptide pools or control peptides (ViraFEST assay). The antigens of these receptors remain unknown. The specimen comprised CD4+ T cells from blood, cultured in vitro, sampled after SARS-CoV-2 vaccination. The receptors come from a human donor who had recovered from COVID-19.

This clonotype counts as medium-sized (0.01 to 0.1%). The chain carries TRBV11-3 and TRBJ2-2, with a tentative D call TRBD1 (6 bases). With 1 base removed from V and 1 base from J, the gap between germline ends came to 7 bases. The CDR3 spans 15 residues. The germline V gene encodes CDR1 SGHNT and CDR2 YENEEA. The CDR3 here is CASSLVRGNTGELFF. As DNA, the CDR3 is TGTGCCAGCAGCTTAGTCAGGGGGAACACCGGGGAGCTGTTTTTT.

DNA for the CDR3: TGCAGTGCTAAGGGACAGGGAACCCAGTACTTC. Amino acids: CSAKGQGTQYF. This chain joins TRBV20-1 and TRBJ2-5; 9 bases map to TRBD1. V shed 4 bases, J shed 8 bases, and the junction held 2 bases outside the gene matches. Germline V gene lookup returns CDR1 DFQATT and CDR2 SNEGSKA (reference sequence). This CDR3 has 11 amino acids.

This clonotype appeared a few times. This chain joins TRBV2 and TRBJ2-3; 12 positions agree with TRBD2. There are 16 residues in the CDR3. Germline-derived CDR1 and CDR2 are SNHLY and FYNNEI. V was pared by 1 base and J by 11 bases, with 10 bases of the junction left unmatched. CDR3 amino acids: CASSEGLAGGRVKQYF. The DNA of the CDR3 is TGTGCCAGCAGTGAAGGGCTAGCGGGGGGGCGGGTGAAGCAGTATTTT.

This clonotype occurred a few times. The chain recombines TRBV6-2 or TRBV6-3 with TRBJ1-6, with 8 bases lining up with TRBD1. Germline V gives CDR1 MNHEY, CDR2 SVGEGT. The CDR3 is made up of 17 amino acids. J lost 7 bases, V lost 7 bases, and 15 bases had no gene match. The CDR3 DNA reads as TGTGCCAGCACCGTGACAGGGGCTCGCGCCTCAAATTCACCCCTCCACTTT. The encoded protein is CASTVTGARASNSPLHF.

This sequence joins TRBV20-1 and TRBJ2-5; a possible D gene is TRBD2 (5 bases). V was clipped by 0 bases and J by 5 bases, with 13 bases between them. Germline CDR1 DFQATT, CDR2 SNEGSKA (reference sequence). The CDR3 extends over 14 amino acids. The CDR3 DNA reads as TGCAGTGCTAGAGATAAGCTAGCTGGGGAGACCCAGTACTTC. Its translation: CSARDKLAGETQYF.

V and J are TRBV7-9 and TRBJ2-3, with D possibly matching TRBD1 (6 bases). This CDR3 has 16 residues. Trimming took off 6 bases at V and 0 bases at J, with 16 bases between the two ends. Per germline, CDR1 SEHNR and CDR2 FQNEAQ (reference sequence). The CDR3 DNA reads as TGTGCCAGCAGTTTACAGGGCTGGGGTAGCACAGATACGCAGTATTTT. Translation: CASSLQGWGSTDTQYF. The variable domain in full, completed from reference TRBV7-9 and TRBJ2-3, reads DTGVSQNPRHKITKRGQNVTFRCDPISEHNRLYWYRQTLGQGPEFLTYFQNEAQLEKSRLLSDRFSAERPKGSFSTLEIQRTEQGDSAMYLCASSLQGWGSTDTQYFGPGTRLTVL.

The gene calls are TRBV6-1 and TRBJ1-1; 11 bases agree with TRBD1. Losses at the gene ends were 3 bases for V and 10 bases for J; bases not matched to a gene: 4. Germline values: CDR1 MNHNS, CDR2 SASEGT. This CDR3 is built from 13 residues. The CDR3: CASSDRDRGRAFF. Written as DNA, the CDR3 is TGTGCCAGCAGTGACCGGGACAGGGGGAGAGCTTTCTTT.

The chain joins TRBV11-2 to TRBJ1-1, with no clear D. The CDR3 runs 13 residues. Germline V gene sequence: CDR1 SGHAT, CDR2 FQNNGV. The V end was cut by 0 bases, the J end by 10 bases, with 12 bases between. The CDR3 nucleotides are TGTGCCAGCAGCTTAGAGAGGGAACGCGGAGCTTTCTTT. It encodes CASSLERERGAFF.

J is TRBJ2-3 and V is TRBV2, with D possibly being TRBD1 (6 bases). The CDR3 is made up of 14 amino acids. Germline values: CDR1 SNHLY, CDR2 FYNNEI. V lost 4 bases, J lost 3 bases, and 11 bases lay in between. The CDR3 nucleotides are TGTGCCAGCAGTGGACAGGCGCTAACAGATACGCAGTATTTT. Its protein product is CASSGQALTDTQYF. Supplemented by reference TRBV2 and TRBJ2-3, the full variable domain reads EPEVTQTPSHQVTQMGQEVILRCVPISNHLYFYWYRQILGQKVEFLVSFYNNEISEKSEIFDDQFSVERPDGSNFTLKIRSTKLEDSAMYFCASSGQALTDTQYFGPGTRLTVL.

This rearrangement joins TRBV12-3 or TRBV12-4 to TRBJ2-1, with D possibly TRBD1 on 5 matching bases. CDR3 length equals 13 residues. V was clipped by 4 bases and J by 7 bases, with 11 bases between them. The CDR3 protein is CASSYRGENEQFF. The DNA of the CDR3 is TGTGCCAGCAGTTATAGGGGTGAGAATGAGCAGTTCTTC.

This chain connects TRBV18 to TRBJ2-5, with D possibly TRBD1 on 6 matching bases. CDR3 length: 15 residues. Trimming stripped 3 bases from V and 5 bases from J, with 16 bases between. Germline lookup yields CDR1 KGHSH and CDR2 LQKENI. CDR3 amino acids: CASSPRTANQETQYF. DNA for the CDR3: TGTGCCAGCTCACCCCGGACAGCGAATCAGGAGACCCAGTACTTC.

This clonotype was seen once. J is TRBJ2-7 and V is TRBV11-3; no firm D call. Between the trimmed V and J ends, which lost 0 bases and 5 bases, there was a span of 2 bases. Germline values: CDR1 SGHNT, CDR2 YENEEA. CDR3 length equals 11 residues. CDR3: CASSLEDEQYF. The CDR3 region has the DNA TGTGCCAGCAGCTTAGAAGACGAGCAGTACTTC.

In this sample, this clonotype turned up a few times. The chain couples TRBV20-1 to TRBJ2-7, with unresolved D. The CDR3 has 17 amino acids. The germline gives CDR1 DFQATT, CDR2 SNEGSKA (reference sequence). The V gene lost 1 base and the J gene lost 6 bases, with 25 bases spanning the gap. CDR3 in DNA: TGCAGTGCTAGAGCTTTTGGACCCGGCCCCCAAACCGGCGAGCAGTACTTC. Amino acid sequence: CSARAFGPGPQTGEQYF.

This clonotype was seen more than once but under ten times. The V call is TRBV6-5, the J call TRBJ2-5; 9 bases match TRBD2. J gave up 5 bases and V 0 bases, and 13 bases lay outside the gene matches. The CDR3 has 18 amino acids. Germline-derived CDR1 and CDR2 are MNHEY and SVGAGI. The chain's CDR3 is CASSYSGTSRHSGETQYF. The CDR3 coding sequence is TGTGCCAGCAGTTACTCCGGGACTAGCCGCCACTCGGGGGAGACCCAGTACTTC.

The chain employs TRBV12-3 or TRBV12-4 and TRBJ1-6; D unresolved. CDR3 length: 16 amino acids. Trimming cost V 2 bases and J 0 bases, with 8 bases left between them. The CDR3 reads CASSLRTSSYNSPLHF. The CDR3 DNA reads TGTGCCAGCAGTTTAAGGACGAGCTCCTATAATTCACCCCTCCACTTT.

This clonotype was seen a few times. The chain is built from TRBV6-5 and TRBJ1-1; tentative D call: TRBD1 (5 bases). Per the germline V gene, CDR1 is MNHEY and CDR2 is SVGAGI. The CDR3 sequence is 15 residues long. V lost 1 base and J lost 2, with 11 bases in between. CDR3 loop: CASSYYTGRNTEAFF. The CDR3 DNA reads as TGTGCCAGCAGTTACTACACAGGCCGAAACACTGAAGCTTTCTTT.

By sample share, this clonotype is medium-sized. The chain uses TRBV6-1 and TRBJ1-6; TRBD1 is a possible D gene (5 bases). Per germline, CDR1 MNHNS and CDR2 SASEGT. The CDR3 is 14 residues long. Trimming cost V 3 bases and J 9 bases, with 12 bases left between them. The CDR3 loop reads CASSDRWGTSPLHF. Here the CDR3 DNA reads TGTGCCAGCAGTGATCGGTGGGGCACTTCACCCCTCCACTTT.

The rearrangement uses TRBV6-1 and TRBJ2-1; D is possibly TRBD2 (5 bases). V dropped 5 bases and J dropped 10 bases, with 9 bases sitting between them. CDR1 and CDR2 (germline): MNHNS, SASEGT. This CDR3 is 11 amino acids long. CDR3: CASSRPGEQFF. The CDR3 coding sequence is TGTGCCAGCAGTCGACCGGGAGAGCAGTTCTTC.

The J gene is TRBJ2-1, the V gene TRBV20-1, with 13 bases that match TRBD2. Germline V lookup: CDR1 DFQATT, CDR2 SNEGSKA (reference sequence). Losses at the gene ends were 1 base for V and 5 bases for J; bases not matched to a gene: 11. There are 18 residues in the CDR3. CDR3 region: CSARVTGLAGRGNNEQFF. The CDR3 DNA follows: TGCAGTGCTAGAGTCACGGGACTAGCGGGACGCGGTAACAATGAGCAGTTCTTC.

This chain connects TRBV20-1 to TRBJ2-5; D is possibly TRBD2 (7 bases). In germline, CDR1 is DFQATT, CDR2 SNEGSKA (reference sequence). The CDR3 spans 16 residues. V was clipped by 6 bases and J by 4 bases, with 24 bases between them. The CDR3 nucleotides are TGCAGTGCCAAACAGCAGGGGAGGGCCTTTAGAGAGACCCAGTACTTC. Translating gives CSAKQQGRAFRETQYF.

The gene calls are TRBV11-2 and TRBJ2-1, with a tentative D call TRBD2 (5 bases). The germline V and J ends were trimmed by 8 bases and 0 bases, with 14 bases remaining between them. Per germline, CDR1 SGHAT and CDR2 FQNNGV. The CDR3 length is 15 residues. Here the CDR3 DNA reads TGTGCCAGCGTCTCGTCGGGGAGCTCCTACAATGAGCAGTTCTTC. It is translated as CASVSSGSSYNEQFF.

V and J are TRBV2 and TRBJ2-7, with D possibly being TRBD1 (5 bases). The V and J ends lost 3 bases and 3 bases respectively, with 12 bases between them. This CDR3 has 14 amino acids. Germline CDR1 is SNHLY and CDR2 is FYNNEI. The CDR3 DNA reads as TGTGCCAGCAGTGAGTTCAGGGTAGACTACGAGCAGTACTTC. Translated, it gives CASSEFRVDYEQYF.

This rearrangement joins TRBV7-2 to TRBJ2-2, with D unresolved. The CDR3 covers 17 residues. Trimming pared 1 base from V and 0 bases from J, leaving 12 bases between. The germline gives CDR1 SGHTA, CDR2 FQGNSA. The CDR3 loop reads CASSLVSDQANTGELFF. The CDR3, as DNA: TGTGCCAGCAGCTTAGTGTCAGACCAAGCGAACACCGGGGAGCTGTTTTTT.

The V gene is TRBV10-3, the J gene TRBJ1-1; D remains unclear. CDR3 length equals 13 residues. Germline values: CDR1 ENHRY, CDR2 SYGVKD. Trimming left V 3 bases short and J 10 bases short, with 15 bases between. CDR3 sequence reads: CAISDPSREGAFF. The DNA of the CDR3 is TGTGCCATCAGTGACCCATCCCGGGAAGGAGCTTTCTTT.

A few counts support this clonotype. The chain combines TRBV25-1 with TRBJ1-2; no reliable D call. V lost 3 bases to trimming and J lost 3 bases, with 11 bases between them. Germline loops: CDR1 MGHDK, CDR2 SYGVNS. This CDR3 is 14 amino acids long. The CDR3 coding sequence is TGTGCCAGCAGTGATCCCCCCCATCACTATGGCTACACCTTC. This gives the protein CASSDPPHHYGYTF.